This T cell receptor (beta chain) was identified in a study of CD8+CD57+ T cells in acquired aplastic anemia. Overall study context: 3.2 ug was the average amount of DNA from sorted CD4+ and CD8+ cells. General study findings and limits: Patients and controls shared 25 to 35 CD8+ CDR3 sequences, which appeared highly expressed in patients and within their immunodominant clones.

On this clonotype itself: Its antigen remains unidentified.

Trimming stripped 0 bases from V and 8 bases from J, with 11 bases between. Per the germline V gene, CDR1 is LNHNV and CDR2 is YYDKDF (reference sequence). This CDR3 comprises 15 residues. For sequencing, patients were chosen who had shown expansion of CD8+CD57+ cells by flow cytometry. For CDR3 and TCR beta VDJ profiling, genomic DNA was the template used. In TCRdb, the reads were re-called with MiXCR into one record per CDR3 protein. Here the sample spans approximately 58,000 distinct CDR3 sequences, just over 55% being singletons. The sequence derives from a human donor with aplastic anemia. The chain joins TRBV15 to TRBJ1-6; D not resolved. Specimen: sorted CD4+, CD8+, or CD8+CD57+ T cells (not recorded which) from PBMCs. The CDR3 sequence: CATSRDPGSHSPLHF. The CDR3 region has the DNA TGTGCCACCAGCAGAGATCCGGGGTCCCATTCACCCCTCCACTTT.